The T cell receptor beta chain described here comes from a study of T cell responses to AZD1222 COVID-19 vaccine. Study outcomes and limitations: Reportedly, nearly half the spike-specific TCRs target unmutated variant regions. Just 5 to 7 AZD1222 recipients tested seropositive at baseline. The donor cohort was predominantly white British with a female majority, and clonal diversity may have been underestimated.

The data were produced by immunoSEQ multiplex PCR, yet TCRdb's version contains in-frame clones alone and is incomplete. The sample contains some 200,000 clones, about 88% of which appear only once. Regarding this clone: The antigen is unknown.

The V gene lost 3 bases and the J gene lost 5 bases, with 14 bases spanning the gap. The CDR3 length is 15 residues. Germline lookup yields CDR1 MDHEN and CDR2 SYDVKM. The gene calls are TRBV28 and TRBJ2-1; D not resolved. This specimen was peripheral blood, taken 28 days after the second AZD1222 dose. This clonotype originated in an adult who received the AZD1222 COVID-19 vaccine. The DNA of the CDR3 is TGTGCCAGCAGTTTCGAGCCCGCAAGGAACAATGAGCAGTTCTTC. This gives the protein CASSFEPARNNEQFF.